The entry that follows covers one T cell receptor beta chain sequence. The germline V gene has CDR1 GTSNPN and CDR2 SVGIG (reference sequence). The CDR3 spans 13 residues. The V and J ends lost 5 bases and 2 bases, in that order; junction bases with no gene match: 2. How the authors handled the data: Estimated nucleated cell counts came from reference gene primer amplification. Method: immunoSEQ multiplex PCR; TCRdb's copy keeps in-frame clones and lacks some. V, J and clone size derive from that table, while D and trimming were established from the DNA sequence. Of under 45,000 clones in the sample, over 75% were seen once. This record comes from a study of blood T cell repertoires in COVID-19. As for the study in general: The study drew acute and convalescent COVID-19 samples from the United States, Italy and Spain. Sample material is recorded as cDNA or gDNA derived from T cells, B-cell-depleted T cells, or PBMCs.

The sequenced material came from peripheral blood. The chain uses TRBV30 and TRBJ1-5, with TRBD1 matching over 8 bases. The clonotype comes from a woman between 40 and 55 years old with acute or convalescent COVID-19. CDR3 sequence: CAWQGQGNQPQHF. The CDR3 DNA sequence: TGTGCCTGGCAGGGACAGGGCAATCAGCCCCAGCATTTT.